Listed below are T cell receptor beta chains from one sample, sequenced in a study of early T cells in non-severe SARS-CoV-2 infection. One entry per CDR3 protein results from TCRdb running MiXCR on the 5' RACE reads. The sample has 75,000 to 90,000 distinct CDR3 sequences; 10% are singletons. Source: whole blood, taken at baseline. The receptors originated from an adult who was a healthcare worker with PCR-confirmed SARS-CoV-2 infection or an uninfected control (not recorded which). Each CDR3 is given with its conserved first and last residue. The order of the fields is J gene, V gene, clone size, CDR3 protein. Some rows have no size entry. The others give once, few or many, or a class for an expanded clone.

TRBJ2-7,TRBV2,.,CASGTWGREQYF
TRBJ2-1,TRBV4-1,.,CASSQNFWGESDNEQFF
TRBJ2-1,TRBV10-3,few,CAISAGGGGNGEQFF
TRBJ2-2,TRBV6-4,.,CASTTGETGELFF
TRBJ2-1,TRBV28,many,CASSSPGLQRGNEQFF
TRBJ2-7,TRBV6-1,few,CASTWGSSYEQYF
TRBJ2-7,TRBV6-1,many,CASSENGQGNNEQYF
TRBJ2-7,TRBV7-2,.,CASSPRKGQGAYEQYF
TRBJ2-2,TRBV7-6,few,CASSPRTSGRSGELFF
TRBJ1-2,TRBV12-3/TRBV12-4,many,CASSLFAGEYGYTF
TRBJ2-7,TRBV7-9,.,CASSLNYGDYEQYF
TRBJ2-1,TRBV20-1,.,CSASALAGVGNEQFF
TRBJ2-3,TRBV7-9,few,CASLPSGTDTQYF
TRBJ2-1,TRBV14,.,CASSPQGFYNEQFF
TRBJ2-1,TRBV5-4,few,CASSLGLAASSYNEQFF
TRBJ2-7,TRBV3-1,many,CASSQDHGAGAYEQYF
TRBJ2-7,TRBV13,few,CASSPAGGPREQYF
TRBJ2-1,TRBV5-1,.,CASSLRRDLTPNEQFF
TRBJ2-5,TRBV28,.,CASIEGRRGGTQYF
TRBJ2-7,TRBV9,.,CASSMDGYEQYF
TRBJ2-7,TRBV6-6,.,CASRFGRTYEQYF
TRBJ2-7,TRBV4-2,many,CASSQKTGDYEQYF
TRBJ2-7,TRBV5-5,many,CASTLDVQIYEQYF
TRBJ2-1,TRBV7-9,many,CASSLSGNGEQFF
TRBJ2-3,TRBV29-1,few,CSTRLAGDTQYF
TRBJ2-1,TRBV3-1,many,CASSHGASGRNEQFF
TRBJ2-7,TRBV25-1,few,CASSESRYAHEQYF
TRBJ2-7,TRBV6-1,many,CASRGLAVRGDSYEQYF
TRBJ1-5,TRBV2,many,CASSPSLGYPPQHF
TRBJ2-5,TRBV7-7,.,CASSQGSLGTQYF
TRBJ2-1,TRBV12-3/TRBV12-4,many,CASSLRGHQFF
TRBJ1-4,TRBV4-1,.,CASSPLDGGNEKLFF
TRBJ2-4,TRBV28,few,CASSLVLGAFGVVAKNIQYF
TRBJ2-2,TRBV21-1,few,CASRPARTGELFF
TRBJ2-2,TRBV27,many,CASSLSKRASGELFF
TRBJ2-2,TRBV3-1,.,CASSQGPNTGELFF
TRBJ2-1,TRBV28,.,CASSLDPAGVYGSRNEQFF
TRBJ2-2,TRBV7-9,.,CASSRPGQGAGGELFF
TRBJ2-7,TRBV28,few,CASSGLTGGPTYEQYF
TRBJ2-7,TRBV28,few,CASSPPGGLSYEQYF
TRBJ2-3,TRBV18,few,CASSPSSTRTYGDTQYF
TRBJ2-2,TRBV7-2,few,CASSFPSGRGTGELFF
TRBJ2-7,TRBV5-1,few,CASSHQDGLYEQYF
TRBJ2-5,TRBV28,.,CASSLGQVETQYF
TRBJ2-1,TRBV11-2,.,CASSSYPGQGGEQFF
TRBJ2-5,TRBV20-1,.,CSARAWQETQYF
TRBJ2-5,TRBV7-9,many,CASSLGQNFQETQYF
TRBJ2-3,TRBV27,once,CASSLGQAYRTDTQYF
TRBJ2-1,TRBV11-1,few,CASSPDNEQFF
TRBJ1-4,TRBV28,few,CASRDTGVRGEKLFF
TRBJ2-1,TRBV4-2,many,CASSPKAEINEQFF
TRBJ2-1,TRBV15,few,CATSSGTGTRGEQFF
TRBJ2-7,TRBV10-2,many,CASYRRLSDRAYEQYF
TRBJ2-3,TRBV29-1,.,CSVKATDTQYF
TRBJ2-1,TRBV19,many,CASNSRASYNEQFF